The clone carrying this TCR beta chain was seen a single time. Produced via immunoSEQ multiplex PCR; TCRdb's table is partial and in-frame only. The data contain around 1.9 million clones, under 95% of them singletons. Naive CD8 cells, CD45RO-negative and positively selected for CCR7, excluded terminally differentiated effector memory CD45RA+ cells. The sample comes from a study of shared clonotypes between healthy human individuals. Germline CDR1 reads KGHSH; CDR2 reads LQKENI. V gave up 4 bases and J gave up 5 bases; unmatched junction bases: 7. This CDR3 contains 14 residues. Sequenced input: naive CD8+ T cells from PBMCs. The chain links TRBV18 to TRBJ2-5; 7 nucleotides agree with TRBD1. This receptor was taken from a young man in good health. Some clones in this sample may be carry-over from other donors' samples. The CDR3 nucleotides are TGTGCCAGCTCACTTGACAGGGTGTGGGAGACCCAGTACTTC. Protein product: CASSLDRVWETQYF.